A selection of T cell receptor beta chains follows, all from one sample in a study of T cell repertoires in cytomegalovirus infection. TCRdb re-called the reads through MiXCR, storing one row per CDR3 protein. The sample includes 150,000 to 200,000 distinct CDR3 sequences, 25% to 30% seen only once; the top ten take roughly 32%. The sample comprised PBMCs. The source of these receptors is a human donor in good health (CMV status not recorded). Some clones in this sample may be carry-over from other donors' samples. Each CDR3 is given with its conserved first and last residue. The order of the fields is V gene, CDR3 protein.

>TRBV5-5
CASSLGTIDPDTQYF
>TRBV19
CASTPGVDGNQPQHF
>TRBV12-3/TRBV12-4
CASRTDFQETQYF
>TRBV7-6
CASSPNRDWEQFF
>TRBV7-6
CASSLYRTSGGPETQYF
>TRBV7-9
CASSQKLGRAENNEQFF
>TRBV4-3
CASSQGGINEQFF
>TRBV12-3/TRBV12-4
CASTSQGNEQFF
>TRBV15
CATSRDGPGELFF
>TRBV14
CASSQDRGGFSYEQYF
>TRBV7-6
CASSTGKVDTEAFF
>TRBV18
CASSPPSRGNTEAFF
>TRBV4-3
CASSHPSGRQFF
>TRBV7-9
CASSLGFGGAREAFF
>TRBV7-8
CASSLRDRGQETQYF
>TRBV27
CASSSQNTEAFF
>TRBV12-3/TRBV12-4
CASSHRYGQDTQYF
>TRBV29-1
CSSLGGGWTEAFF
>TRBV2
CASTDRPNTEAFF
>TRBV7-6
CASSSLTGVNTGELFF
>TRBV30
CAWSRTVLGGEQYF
>TRBV19
CASSEDRGSTDTQYF
>TRBV7-8
CASSPRAGELFF
>TRBV7-2
CASSPPFGTQYF
>TRBV5-6
CASSLGPSVTGELFF
>TRBV6-6
CASSDWTGGTEAFF
>TRBV7-2
CASSPPGQAYGYTF
>TRBV7-3
CASSPKNSGSPLQPQHF
>TRBV29-1
CSVDPHRRGVQPQHF
>TRBV20-1
CSASYRARTPETQYF
>TRBV5-1
CASSSSGRDTGELFF
>TRBV29-1
CSATGDTEAFF
>TRBV7-2
CASSLDDGVMNTEAFF
>TRBV15
CATSIQGAPYGYTF
>TRBV7-2
CASSLLGGGGQETQYF
>TRBV7-2
CASSSSGRSGNTIYF
>TRBV7-8
CASSSLDLNTEAFF
>TRBV5-4
CASSLHAVPNTEAFF
>TRBV7-6
CASSRTPKETQYF
>TRBV7-6
CASSLSQKNIQYF
>TRBV11-3
CASSHSNTGELFF
>TRBV7-9
CASSLGHSSNTEAFF
>TRBV7-9
CASSLGQAAYEQYF
>TRBV9
CASSVVGVLGTEAFF
>TRBV4-2
CASSQDPAGWDYGYTF
>TRBV20-1
CSARTASSYEQYF
>TRBV2
CASSQTGSKQYF
>TRBV7-2
CASSISRGETQYF
>TRBV7-2
CASSYDSGAQETQYF
>TRBV15
CATSRDSGIGGYTF